This T cell receptor beta chain was found in a study of regulatory T cells in long-lasting Graves disease. Background on the study: Persistent Graves' disease denoted over 5 years of antithyroid drugs plus positive TSH receptor antibodies.

According to the study, TCR beta libraries were built with iRepertoire HTBI primers and CDR3-region Arm-PCR. TCRdb re-derived calls from the multiplex PCR reads in MiXCR, one entry per CDR3 protein. Here the sample spans around 340,000 distinct CDR3 sequences, about 18% being singletons. The germline V gene has CDR1 ENHRY and CDR2 SYGVKD. CDR3 length equals 11 residues. Trimming stripped 3 bases from V and 9 bases from J, with 8 bases between. This clonotype turned up a few times. Its antigen is currently unknown. Time point specified: persistent/refractory GD, antithyroid drugs over 5 years with positive TRAb. PBMC RNA was the source of the TCR library. Study results and limitations: Patients with persistent disease showed a bias toward TRBV28, TRBJ1-2 and TRBJ2-5. Sample size was small, which may have lowered accuracy. Study was limited to peripheral blood, excluding thyroid tissue.

The specimen was peripheral blood mononuclear cells (PBMCs), collected when the disease was refractory, from a patient treated with antithyroid drugs. This receptor was obtained from a female donor with Graves disease. The chain is built from TRBV10-3 and TRBJ1-2; D not resolved. As DNA, the CDR3 is TGTGCCATCAGTGATGGCGAGAGCTACACCTTC. It translates to CAISDGESYTF.